At least ten counts were recorded for the clone carrying this TCR beta chain. The data are from a study of early T cells in non-severe SARS-CoV-2 infection. Molecules of cDNA were individually given unique molecular identifiers that were attached to them. Each CDR3 protein is one row after TCRdb ran MiXCR on the 5' RACE reads. The data show around 63,000 distinct CDR3 sequences, approximately 11% seen once. The CDR3 is 15 residues long. V gave up 5 bases and J gave up 4 bases, with 17 bases separating them. Germline-derived CDR1 and CDR2 are PRHDT and FYEKMQ (reference sequence). V gene TRBV13 combines with J gene TRBJ1-2; tentatively, D is TRBD1 (6 bases). This specimen was whole blood, taken at baseline. The receptor comes from an adult who was a healthcare worker with PCR-confirmed SARS-CoV-2 infection or an uninfected control (not recorded which). CDR3 in amino acids: CASSTEGGVSYGYTF. CDR3 coding DNA: TGTGCCAGCAGCACAGAAGGGGGGGTGAGCTATGGCTACACCTTC. Using reference TRBV13 and TRBJ1-2 for the parts outside the CDR3, the full variable domain is AAGVIQSPRHLIKEKRETATLKCYPIPRHDTVYWYQQGPGQDPQFLISFYEKMQSDKGSIPDRFSAQQFSDYHSELNMSSLELGDSALYFCASSTEGGVSYGYTFGSGTRLTVV.